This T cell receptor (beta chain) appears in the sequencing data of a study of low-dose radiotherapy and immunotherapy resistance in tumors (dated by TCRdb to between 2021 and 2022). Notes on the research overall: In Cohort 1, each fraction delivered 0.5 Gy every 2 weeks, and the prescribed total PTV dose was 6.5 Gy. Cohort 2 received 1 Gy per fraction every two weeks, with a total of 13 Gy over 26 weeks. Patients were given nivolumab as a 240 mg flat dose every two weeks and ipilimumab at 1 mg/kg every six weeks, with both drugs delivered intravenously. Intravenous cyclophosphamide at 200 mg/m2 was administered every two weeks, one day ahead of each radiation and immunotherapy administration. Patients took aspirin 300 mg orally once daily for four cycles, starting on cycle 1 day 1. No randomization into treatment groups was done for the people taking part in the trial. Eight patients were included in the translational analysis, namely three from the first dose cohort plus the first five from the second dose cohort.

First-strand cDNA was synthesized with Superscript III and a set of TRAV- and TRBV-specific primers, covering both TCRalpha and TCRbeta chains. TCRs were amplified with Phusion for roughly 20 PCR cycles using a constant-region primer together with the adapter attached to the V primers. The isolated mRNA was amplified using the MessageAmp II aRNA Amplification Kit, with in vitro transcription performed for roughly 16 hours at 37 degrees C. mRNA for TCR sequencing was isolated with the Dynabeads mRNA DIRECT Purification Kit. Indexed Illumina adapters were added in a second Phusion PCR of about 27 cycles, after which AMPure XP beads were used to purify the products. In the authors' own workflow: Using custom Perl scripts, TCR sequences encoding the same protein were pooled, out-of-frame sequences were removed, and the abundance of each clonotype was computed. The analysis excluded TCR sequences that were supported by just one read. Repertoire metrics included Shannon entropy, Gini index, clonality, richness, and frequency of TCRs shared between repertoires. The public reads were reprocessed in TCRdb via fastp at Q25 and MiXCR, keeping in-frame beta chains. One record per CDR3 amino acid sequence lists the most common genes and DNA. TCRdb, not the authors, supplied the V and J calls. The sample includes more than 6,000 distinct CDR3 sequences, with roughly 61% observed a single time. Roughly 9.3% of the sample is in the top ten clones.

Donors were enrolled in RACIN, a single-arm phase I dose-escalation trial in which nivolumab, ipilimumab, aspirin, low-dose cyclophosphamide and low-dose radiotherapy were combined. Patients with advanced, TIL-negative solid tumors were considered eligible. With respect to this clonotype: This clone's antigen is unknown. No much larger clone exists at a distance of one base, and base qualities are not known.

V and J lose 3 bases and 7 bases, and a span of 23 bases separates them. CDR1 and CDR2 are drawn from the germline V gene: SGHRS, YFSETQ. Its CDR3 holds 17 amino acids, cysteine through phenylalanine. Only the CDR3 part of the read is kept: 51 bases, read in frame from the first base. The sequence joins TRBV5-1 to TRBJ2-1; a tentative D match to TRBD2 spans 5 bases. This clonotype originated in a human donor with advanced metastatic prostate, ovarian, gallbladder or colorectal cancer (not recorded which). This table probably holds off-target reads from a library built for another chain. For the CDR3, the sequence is CASSSYPERGKKNEQFF. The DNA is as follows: TGCGCCAGCAGCTCCTACCCAGAACGGGGAAAGAAGAATGAGCAGTTCTTC.